One and the same sample provided the 23 T cell receptor beta chains below, sequenced in a study of T cells in Graves' hyperthyroidism and ophthalmopathy. The CDR3 regions of TCR beta were amplified from RNA transcripts. The study used the HTBI primer set for a first-round RT-PCR of the TCR CDR3. TCRdb itself ran the multiplex PCR reads through MiXCR, one entry per CDR3 protein. The sample has some 600,000 distinct CDR3 sequences, under 60% seen once; the top ten hold just under 8.5%. The sample taken for sequencing was peripheral blood or thyroid tissue (not recorded which). These receptor sequences come from a woman under 30 with Graves' hyperthyroidism.

This clonotype was seen a few times. The genes are TRBV15 and TRBJ2-1, with 7 bases lining up with TRBD2. CDR3 length: 15 amino acids. Per germline, CDR1 LNHNV and CDR2 YYDKDF (reference sequence). J lost 6 bases, V lost 0 bases, and 5 bases had no gene match. As DNA, the CDR3 is TGTGCCACCAGCAGAGATAGGCTAGCGGCCAATGAGCAGTTCTTC. It translates to CATSRDRLAANEQFF.

This clonotype appeared a single time. V usage is TRBV29-1 and J usage is TRBJ1-4, with 10 bases matching TRBD1. With 7 bases clipped from V and 7 bases from J, the junction kept 18 bases outside the gene matches. Germline CDR1 and CDR2: SQVTM and ANQGSEA. This CDR3 is 17 amino acids long. Written as DNA, the CDR3 is TGCAGCGCAGCCGGGACAGGGGCTCCATCGGGGAGTGAAAAACTGTTTTTT. It specifies CSAAGTGAPSGSEKLFF.

The rearrangement uses TRBV5-4 and TRBJ2-5; 8 bases are shared with TRBD2. Gene TRBJ2-1 matches the end of the DNA better, so the J call may be wrong. CDR3 length: 12 amino acids. Germline CDR1 is SGHNT and CDR2 is YYREEE (reference sequence). The chain's CDR3 is CASSFTREAQFF. CDR3 coding DNA: TGTGCCAGCAGCTTTACGCGGGAGGCGCAGTTCTTC.

This rearrangement joins TRBV25-1 to TRBJ1-2, with TRBD1 matching 9 bases. Germline trimming cut 5 bases from V and 4 bases from J; bases unmatched to any gene: 8. This CDR3 comprises 15 residues. The germline V gene has CDR1 MGHDK and CDR2 SYGVNS. The CDR3 protein is CASSRDRDKIYGYTF. For the CDR3, the DNA is TGTGCCAGCAGTCGGGACAGGGACAAGATCTATGGCTACACCTTC.

The rearrangement joins TRBV10-3 to TRBJ1-3; D unresolved. Germline-derived CDR1 and CDR2 are ENHRY and SYGVKD. CDR3 length: 13 residues. V lost 8 bases, J lost 0 bases, and 8 bases lay in between. The CDR3 spells CAIEGISGNTIYF. The CDR3 nucleotides are TGTGCCATCGAAGGGATCTCTGGAAACACCATATATTTT.

Only a few counts were recorded for this clonotype. V usage is TRBV6-5 and J usage is TRBJ1-2, with D unclear. CDR3 size: 11 residues. Germline V gene sequence: CDR1 MNHEY, CDR2 SVGAGI. Trimming removed 10 bases at V and 8 bases at J, with 14 bases between. As DNA, the CDR3 is TGTGCCACATCCCCAGCTGCGGGCTACACCTTC. It is translated as CATSPAAGYTF.

This clonotype occurred many times. The gene calls are TRBV24-1 and TRBJ1-5; D gene uncertain. V lost 6 bases and J lost 4, with 9 bases in between. The CDR3 loop spans 13 amino acids. The V gene's germline CDR1 is KGHDR and CDR2 SFDVKD. In nucleotides, the CDR3 is TGTGCCACCAGTACTGGGGATAATCAGCCCCAGCATTTT. It codes for CATSTGDNQPQHF.

The chain employs TRBV7-9 and TRBJ2-7; D call uncertain. With 11 bases removed from V and 5 bases from J, the gap between germline ends came to 16 bases. The length of the CDR3 is 12 residues. Germline CDR1 and CDR2: SEHNR and FQNEAQ (reference sequence). CDR3 region: CAWRRSPHEQYF. CDR3 DNA sequence: TGTGCCTGGAGACGAAGCCCCCACGAGCAGTACTTC.

The genes are TRBV10-3 and TRBJ1-2; D unclear. Deletions cut 11 bases from V and 4 bases from J, with 17 bases between. CDR3 length: 13 amino acids. The germline CDR1 and CDR2 sequences are ENHRY and SYGVKD. The CDR3 loop reads CAGSYEGSYGYTF. CDR3 DNA sequence: TGTGCCGGCAGTTACGAGGGAAGCTATGGCTACACCTTC.

This clonotype was detected only a few times. The gene calls are TRBV7-8 and TRBJ1-1, with TRBD1 as a possible D gene (6 bases). V lost 5 bases and J lost 1, with 17 bases in between. Germline V gene sequence: CDR1 SGHVS, CDR2 FQNEAQ. This CDR3 is built from 16 residues. The CDR3 loop reads CASSVNPGQPNTEAFF. The DNA of the CDR3 is TGTGCCAGCAGCGTCAACCCGGGACAACCGAACACTGAAGCTTTCTTT.

This clonotype appeared many times. The genes are TRBV24-1 and TRBJ2-5; possibly TRBD1 for D (6 bases). This CDR3 is built from 14 residues. Looked up from germline, CDR1 is KGHDR and CDR2 is SFDVKD. The V end was cut by 7 bases, the J end by 2 bases, with 13 bases between. CDR3 sequence (DNA): TGTGCCACCAGCCCTCGTGGACAGCAAGAGACCCAGTACTTC. Its translation: CATSPRGQQETQYF.

The rearrangement joins TRBV20-1 to TRBJ2-3; 10 bases agree with TRBD1. The CDR3 runs 13 residues. Germline trimming cut 6 bases from V and 1 base from J; bases unmatched to any gene: 1. CDR1 DFQATT and CDR2 SNEGSKA come from the germline V gene (reference sequence). In DNA, the CDR3 is TGCAGTGCCGGGACAGGGGGCACAGATACGCAGTATTTT. Amino acids: CSAGTGGTDTQYF.

As to this clonotype: Mismatch with germline at one junction end may stem from a read error. The genes are TRBV5-5 and TRBJ1-2, with D possibly TRBD1 on 5 matching bases. The CDR3 sequence is 15 residues long. The germline CDR1 and CDR2 sequences are SGHKS and YYEKEE (reference sequence). This CDR3 reads CACSLVPTGNYGYTF. The CDR3 bases are TGTGCCTGCAGCTTGGTCCCAACAGGCAACTATGGCTACACCTTC.

This clonotype occurred many times. V usage is TRBV7-2 and J usage is TRBJ1-6; D ambiguous. Germline lookup yields CDR1 SGHTA and CDR2 FQGNSA. CDR3 length equals 12 residues. Trimming removed 2 bases from V and 7 bases from J, with 3 bases in between. The CDR3 loop is CASSLLNSPLHF. The CDR3 DNA is TGTGCCAGCAGCTTACTGAATTCACCCCTCCACTTT.

This clonotype has ten or more counts. CDR3 protein: CASSTRGQGSTEAFF. In nucleotides, the CDR3 is TGTGCCAGCAGTACCAGGGGGCAGGGGAGCACTGAAGCTTTCTTT. The chain uses TRBV2 and TRBJ1-1; 8 nucleotides line up with TRBD1. The germline CDR1 and CDR2 sequences are SNHLY and FYNNEI. After removal of 5 bases from V and 4 bases from J, the junction contained 9 bases not matched to a gene. The CDR3 has 15 residues.

The chain is built from TRBV6-2 or TRBV6-3 and TRBJ2-7; no clear D. Germline lookup yields CDR1 MNHEY and CDR2 SVGEGT. The V end was cut by 2 bases, the J end by 3 bases, with 14 bases between. There are 15 residues in the CDR3. The CDR3 sequence is CASSYEARRYYEQYF. CDR3 coding DNA: TGTGCCAGCAGTTACGAGGCCAGGCGCTACTACGAGCAGTACTTC.

The V gene is TRBV7-9, the J gene TRBJ1-2, with 9 bases that match TRBD1. The V segment lost 10 bases and the J segment 8 bases; nucleotides outside the gene matches: 8. CDR1 and CDR2 (germline): SEHNR, FQNEAQ (reference sequence). The CDR3 has 12 amino acids. CDR3 bases: TGTGCCACCGGGACAGGGATGGACGGCTACACCTTC. This translates into CATGTGMDGYTF.

The sample holds a few counts of this clonotype. This chain links TRBV12-3 or TRBV12-4 with TRBJ2-5, with D tentatively TRBD2 (6 bases). The CDR3 contains 12 residues. Trimming left V 3 bases short and J 5 bases short, with 7 bases between. The CDR3 loop reads CASSFGSETQYF. The CDR3 nucleotides read TGTGCCAGCAGTTTCGGGAGTGAGACCCAGTACTTC.

The chain combines TRBV6-5 with TRBJ2-7, with 10 bases that match TRBD1. V was clipped by 7 bases and J by 1 base; unmatched bases: 4. Germline V lookup: CDR1 MNHEY, CDR2 SVGAGI. The CDR3 length is 14 residues. This CDR3 is CASMLGQGSYEQYF. As DNA, the CDR3 is TGTGCCAGCATGCTGGGACAGGGGTCCTACGAGCAGTACTTC.

The rearrangement joins TRBV6-1 to TRBJ2-2, with 12 bases aligning to TRBD2. This CDR3 is built from 14 residues. The V and J ends lost 9 bases and 6 bases, in that order; junction bases with no gene match: 5. Germline lookup yields CDR1 MNHNS and CDR2 SASEGT. CDR3 nucleotides: TGTGCCAGTAGACTAGCGGGAGTATCCGGGGAGCTGTTTTTT. This gives the protein CASRLAGVSGELFF.

The rearrangement links TRBV7-2 to TRBJ1-2; D unresolved. Trimming stripped 6 bases from V and 3 bases from J, with 11 bases between. This CDR3 has 13 residues. Per the germline V gene, CDR1 is SGHTA and CDR2 is FQGNSA. CDR3 in amino acids: CASSCRGYYGYTF. In nucleotides, the CDR3 is TGTGCCAGCAGTTGTCGGGGTTACTATGGCTACACCTTC.

About this clonotype: A read error may be the cause here, since a much bigger clone is one base away. The chain has TRBV7-8 and TRBJ1-1; 7 positions match TRBD1. CDR1 SGHVS and CDR2 FQNEAQ come from the germline V gene. V lost 5 bases and J lost 8; bases outside the gene matches: 8. CDR3 length: 13 residues. The CDR3 DNA follows: TGTGCCAGCAGCAAAACGACAGGGAGGGAAGCTTTCTTT. This encodes CASSKTTGREAFF.

This chain connects TRBV7-2 to TRBJ1-1; weak D call: TRBD1 (5 bases). V lost 1 base and J 7 bases, leaving 10 bases between the germline ends. CDR3 length: 13 amino acids. Germline CDR1 is SGHTA and CDR2 is FQGNSA. CDR3 protein: CASSLVGTNEAFF. The CDR3 region has the DNA TGTGCCAGCAGCTTAGTCGGGACGAATGAAGCTTTCTTT.